This paragraph covers one T cell receptor (beta chain) sequence. Its matching antigen is unknown. TCRdb's copy holds only in-frame clones and misses some; the assay was immunoSEQ multiplex PCR. The sample consists of around 21,000 clones, about nine tenths of them appearing once. V shed 1 base and J shed 5 bases, with 6 bases lying between them. CDR3 length: 13 amino acids. The V gene's germline CDR1 is SGHNT and CDR2 YYREEE (reference sequence). The data are from a study of T cell clonotyping in hematopoietic cell transplantation. Overall study: Recipient samples before transplant were obtained post-cytoreduction. Findings and limits, study-wide: Broader posttransplant TCR repertoire diversity was predicted by graft donor and pretransplant recipient Inverse Simpson Index values.

Stated time point: recipient sample about 28 days before transplant, after cytoreduction. Blood collection times were about day -28 and days 30, 100, 180 posttransplant. The chain has TRBV5-4 and TRBJ1-4; D remains ambiguous. The TCR was taken from a man younger than 35 with biphenotypic leukemia. Some clones in this sample may be carry-over from other donors' samples. The sequencing used peripheral blood mononuclear cells, collected before stem cell transplant. CDR3 in amino acids: CASSLTPNEKLFF. Here the CDR3 DNA reads TGTGCCAGCAGCTTGACCCCAAATGAAAAACTGTTTTTT.